This T cell receptor (beta chain) was captured in a study of blood T cell repertoires in COVID-19. In the study overall: Both acute and convalescent COVID-19 samples were obtained from the United States, Italy and Spain. The analysed material was cDNA or gDNA that came from T cells, B-cell-depleted T cells, or PBMCs.

In germline, CDR1 is SGHAT, CDR2 FQNNGV. The CDR3 is 14 amino acids. Deletions cut 2 bases from V and 2 bases from J, with 10 bases between. Per the study methods: Estimation of nucleated cell counts relied on the amplification of reference gene primers. Assay: immunoSEQ multiplex PCR; the TCRdb copy retains only in-frame clones and omits some. That table is the source of V, J and clone size, and D and trimming were worked out from the DNA. The data contain 210,000 or so clones, about nine tenths of them singletons. The sequence was obtained from a man aged 35-49 years with acute or convalescent COVID-19. The sequenced material came from peripheral blood. The gene calls are TRBV11-2 and TRBJ2-7; possible D gene TRBD1, 5 bases. CDR3 amino acids: CASSLIGRAYEQYF. DNA of the CDR3: TGTGCCAGCAGCTTAATAGGCAGGGCCTACGAGCAGTACTTC.